One sample yielded the 23 T cell receptor beta chains listed below, sequenced in a study of OX40 agonist ivuxolimab in advanced cancers. TCRdb keeps only in-frame clones here, not all; method: immunoSEQ multiplex PCR. The repertoire includes 72,000 or so clones, around 88% of them detected once, and roughly 0.9% sits in the top ten. The source material was CD4+ or CD8+ T cells sorted from blood, sampled in a trial of the OX40 agonist ivuxolimab. These receptors all come from an adult with an advanced solid tumor such as melanoma, head and neck, liver or kidney cancer.

This clone has more than one count but fewer than ten. The rearrangement links TRBV7-2 to TRBJ2-2; 9 nucleotides agree with TRBD1. J gave up 6 bases and V 5 bases, and 16 bases lay outside the gene matches. Germline CDR1 is SGHTA and CDR2 is FQGNSA. This CDR3 has 18 residues. CDR3: CASSPARTGAYVAGELFF. CDR3 nucleotides: TGTGCCAGCAGCCCAGCCCGGACAGGGGCCTACGTTGCCGGGGAGCTGTTTTTT.

The DNA of the CDR3 is TGTGCCAGCAGACTCGACACCTTGAACACTGAAGCTTTCTTT. This encodes CASRLDTLNTEAFF. V gene TRBV27 combines with J gene TRBJ1-1; D is unclear. The CDR3 length is 14 residues. V was pared by 6 bases and J by 0 bases, with 11 bases between. Germline loops: CDR1 MNHEY, CDR2 SMNVEV (reference sequence).

This clone was observed a few times. The chain is built from TRBV7-9 and TRBJ1-2, with a tentative D call TRBD1 (5 bases). The V gene lost 6 bases and the J gene lost 0 bases, with 17 bases spanning the gap. The germline gives CDR1 SEHNR, CDR2 FQNEAQ (reference sequence). The CDR3 covers 16 residues. The CDR3 nucleotides are TGTGCCAGCAGTCCGTCGGGGCAGAGGCCTAACTATGGCTACACCTTC. Its protein product is CASSPSGQRPNYGYTF. Drawing the rest from reference TRBV7-9 and TRBJ1-2, the complete variable domain is DTGVSQNPRHKITKRGQNVTFRCDPISEHNRLYWYRQTLGQGPEFLTYFQNEAQLEKSRLLSDRFSAERPKGSFSTLEIQRTEQGDSAMYLCASSPSGQRPNYGYTFGSGTRLTVV.

This chain connects TRBV18 to TRBJ2-2; D not resolved. The length of the CDR3 is 15 residues. The V end lost 4 bases, the J end lost 0 bases, and 9 bases lay between the germline ends. Germline V gene data show CDR1 as KGHSH and CDR2 as LQKENI. CDR3 protein: CASSHPAANTGELFF. Here the CDR3 DNA reads TGTGCCAGCTCACACCCAGCAGCGAACACCGGGGAGCTGTTTTTT.

The chain joins TRBV7-2 to TRBJ2-3; D possibly corresponds to TRBD2 (5 bases). Per the germline V gene, CDR1 is SGHTA and CDR2 is FQGNSA. V lost 6 bases to trimming and J lost 5 bases, with 15 bases between them. This CDR3 has 14 residues. The CDR3 protein is CASRLAVGIDTQYF. The CDR3 DNA follows: TGTGCCAGCAGGTTGGCGGTCGGGATAGATACGCAGTATTTT.

CDR3 region: CASRPADRGRTYEQYF. CDR3 nucleotide sequence: TGCGCCAGCAGGCCCGCCGACAGGGGGCGGACCTACGAGCAGTACTTC. The gene calls are TRBV4-3 and TRBJ2-7, with 10 bases that match TRBD1. CDR3 length: 16 residues. Germline trimming cut 6 bases from V and 2 bases from J; bases unmatched to any gene: 10. Looked up from germline, CDR1 is LGHNA and CDR2 is YSLEER.

This rearrangement joins TRBV7-6 to TRBJ1-1, with D possibly TRBD1 on 5 matching bases. Looked up from germline, CDR1 is SGHVS and CDR2 is FNYEAQ. Trimming removed 4 bases at V and 0 bases at J, with 6 bases between. The CDR3 spans 13 residues. The CDR3 protein is CASSYRMNTEAFF. The CDR3 coding sequence is TGTGCCAGCAGCTACAGGATGAACACTGAAGCTTTCTTT.

The chain recombines TRBV6-5 with TRBJ2-4, with TRBD2 matching 7 bases. V was pared by 6 bases and J by 7 bases, with 3 bases of the junction left unmatched. The V gene's germline CDR1 is MNHEY and CDR2 SVGAGI. The CDR3 loop spans 12 amino acids. The CDR3 DNA follows: TGTGCCAGCAGCCGACTAGCCAACATTCAGTACTTC. It encodes CASSRLANIQYF.

In this sample, this clone turned up once. V usage is TRBV7-6 and J usage is TRBJ2-1; 9 bases line up with TRBD1. Germline V CDR1 and CDR2: SGHVS, FNYEAQ. J was trimmed by 2 bases and V by 6 bases; bases with no gene match: 5. This CDR3 is built from 15 residues. The CDR3 is CASSIQGAPYNEQFF. CDR3 nucleotide sequence: TGTGCCAGCAGTATACAGGGGGCACCCTACAATGAGCAGTTCTTC.

The chain has TRBV5-4 and TRBJ2-1, with 11 bases that match TRBD2. This CDR3 region has 15 residues. V was clipped by 4 bases and J by 9 bases; unmatched bases: 9. CDR1 is SGHNT, CDR2 YYREEE, per germline (reference sequence). CDR3 sequence reads: CASSPTSGSVSEQFF. Here the CDR3 DNA reads TGTGCCAGCAGCCCCACTAGCGGGAGTGTTTCTGAGCAGTTCTTC.

V and J are TRBV28 and TRBJ2-7; D gene ambiguous. CDR3 length equals 13 residues. V was shortened by 1 base and J by 2 bases, with 6 bases between the two germline ends. CDR1 and CDR2 from the germline V gene are MDHEN and SYDVKM. The CDR3 protein is CASSLFTPYEQYF. CDR3 coding DNA: TGTGCCAGCAGTTTATTTACTCCCTACGAGCAGTACTTC.

This rearrangement joins TRBV2 to TRBJ2-5; 7 bases agree with TRBD1. Per the germline V gene, CDR1 is SNHLY and CDR2 is FYNNEI. This CDR3 is 14 amino acids long. The V segment lost 4 bases and the J segment 5 bases; nucleotides outside the gene matches: 7. The CDR3 loop is CASSVNRGRETQYF. The CDR3 nucleotides are TGTGCCAGCAGTGTAAACAGGGGAAGGGAGACCCAGTACTTC.

This clone came up once. This chain's CDR3 is CASSLGRRPSYNEQFF. For the CDR3, the DNA is TGCGCCAGCAGCCTCGGGCGCCGCCCTTCCTACAATGAGCAGTTCTTC. The chain carries TRBV5-1 and TRBJ2-1; no clear D. Germline CDR1 reads SGHRS; CDR2 reads YFSETQ. The CDR3 extends over 16 amino acids. Between the trimmed V and J ends, which lost 4 bases and 1 base, there was a span of 15 bases. The full variable domain, in which reference TRBV5-1 and TRBJ2-1 provide the parts outside the CDR3, is KAGVTQTPRYLIKTRGQQVTLSCSPISGHRSVSWYQQTPGQGLQFLFEYFSETQRNKGNFPGRFSGRQFSNSRSEMNVSTLELGDSALYLCASSLGRRPSYNEQFFGPGTRLTVL.

The count of this clone is one. V is TRBV2 and J is TRBJ2-5; either TRBD1 or TRBD2 may fit D (5 bases each). There are 14 residues in the CDR3. The germline V gene has CDR1 SNHLY and CDR2 FYNNEI. The V end lost 6 bases, the J end lost 2 bases, and 13 bases lay between the germline ends. In DNA form, the CDR3 reads TGTGCCAGCAGCCAAGGGACCATACAAGAGACCCAGTACTTC. This encodes CASSQGTIQETQYF.

The chain links TRBV30 to TRBJ2-1; unclear D gene. V shed 2 bases and J shed 5 bases, with 10 bases lying between them. CDR1 is GTSNPN and CDR2 is SVGIG in the germline V gene (reference sequence). CDR3 length equals 13 residues. This chain's CDR3 is CAWSLDGNNEQFF. The CDR3 DNA is TGTGCCTGGAGTCTGGACGGAAACAATGAGCAGTTCTTC.

The chain has TRBV11-2 and TRBJ2-1; TRBD2 aligns across 10 bases. CDR1 and CDR2 from the germline V gene are SGHAT and FQNNGV. With V trimmed by 5 bases and J by 0 bases, 13 bases remained unmatched. This CDR3 region has 19 residues. The CDR3 loop reads CASSPRGSGRANSYNEQFF. CDR3 coding DNA: TGTGCCAGCAGCCCCCGAGGGAGCGGGAGGGCAAACTCCTACAATGAGCAGTTCTTC.

In its sample, this clone was seen a few times. V is TRBV30 and J is TRBJ1-1, with D perhaps matching TRBD1 (5 bases). V lost 3 bases to trimming and J lost 5 bases, with 25 bases between them. Germline CDR1 and CDR2: GTSNPN and SVGIG (reference sequence). The CDR3 has 17 residues. The DNA of the CDR3 is TGTGCCTGGAGACCCCGACAGTGGCCAGCCGCGGGGACTGAAGCTTTCTTT. As protein: CAWRPRQWPAAGTEAFF.

This clone was found a few times. The rearrangement uses TRBV5-1 and TRBJ1-1, with unresolved D. The CDR3 consists of 14 residues. With 0 bases removed from V and 10 bases from J, the gap between germline ends came to 16 bases. Germline-derived CDR1 and CDR2 are SGHRS and YFSETQ. The CDR3: CASSLDSGNIGAFF. The CDR3 DNA follows: TGCGCCAGCAGCTTGGATTCGGGGAATATTGGAGCTTTCTTT.

As DNA, the CDR3 is TGTGCCAGCAGCTTAGGTCCGACAGTGTTCTTGGAAGCTTTCTTT. It is translated as CASSLGPTVFLEAFF. The chain couples TRBV7-9 to TRBJ1-1; tentatively, D is TRBD1 (5 bases). This CDR3 comprises 15 residues. Germline CDR1 reads SEHNR; CDR2 reads FQNEAQ (reference sequence). V lost 1 base and J 8 bases, leaving 17 bases between the germline ends.

The chain couples TRBV5-1 to TRBJ1-4; no clear D. Trimming removed 0 bases at V and 0 bases at J, with 6 bases between. Germline V CDR1 and CDR2: SGHRS, YFSETQ. CDR3 length: 15 amino acids. The CDR3 DNA sequence: TGCGCCAGCAGCTTGGACGGTGCAACTAATGAAAAACTGTTTTTT. This translates into CASSLDGATNEKLFF.

This chain links TRBV5-1 with TRBJ2-7; TRBD2 is a possible D gene (6 bases). Trimming pared 5 bases from V and 1 base from J, leaving 16 bases between. Germline V gene sequence: CDR1 SGHRS, CDR2 YFSETQ. CDR3 length: 15 residues. The chain's CDR3 is CASSMRAGASYEQYF. The DNA of the CDR3 is TGCGCCAGCAGTATGAGAGCGGGTGCGTCCTACGAGCAGTACTTC.

The chain couples TRBV28 to TRBJ1-1; no clear D. Germline V gene data show CDR1 as MDHEN and CDR2 as SYDVKM. The CDR3 has 15 residues. The ends were cut back, 2 bases at V and 0 bases at J, with 10 bases in the middle. This chain's CDR3 is CASSLPTDMNTEAFF. The CDR3 nucleotides are TGTGCCAGCAGTTTACCTACAGATATGAACACTGAAGCTTTCTTT.

V usage is TRBV27 and J usage is TRBJ2-7; D may be TRBD1 (6 bases). Germline assignment: CDR1 MNHEY and CDR2 SMNVEV (reference sequence). Deletions cut 5 bases from V and 4 bases from J, with 12 bases between. The CDR3 has 13 residues. The CDR3 sequence is CASSPGQAYEQYF. In nucleotides, the CDR3 is TGTGCCAGCAGTCCGGGACAAGCGTACGAGCAGTACTTC.